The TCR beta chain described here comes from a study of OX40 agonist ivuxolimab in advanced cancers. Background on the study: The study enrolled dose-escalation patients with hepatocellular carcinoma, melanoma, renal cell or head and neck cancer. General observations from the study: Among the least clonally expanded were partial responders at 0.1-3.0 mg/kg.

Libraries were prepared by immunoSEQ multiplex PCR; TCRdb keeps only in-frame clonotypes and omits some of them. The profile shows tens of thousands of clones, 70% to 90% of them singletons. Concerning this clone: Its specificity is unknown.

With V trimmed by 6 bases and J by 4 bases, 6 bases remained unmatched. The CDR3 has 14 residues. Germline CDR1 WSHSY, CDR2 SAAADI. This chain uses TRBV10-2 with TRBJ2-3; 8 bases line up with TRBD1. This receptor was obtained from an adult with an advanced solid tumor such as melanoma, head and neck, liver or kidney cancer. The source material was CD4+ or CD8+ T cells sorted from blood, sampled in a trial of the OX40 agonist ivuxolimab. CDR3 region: CASSRGQGADTQYF. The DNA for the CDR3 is TGCGCCAGCAGCAGGGGGCAGGGGGCAGATACGCAGTATTTT.